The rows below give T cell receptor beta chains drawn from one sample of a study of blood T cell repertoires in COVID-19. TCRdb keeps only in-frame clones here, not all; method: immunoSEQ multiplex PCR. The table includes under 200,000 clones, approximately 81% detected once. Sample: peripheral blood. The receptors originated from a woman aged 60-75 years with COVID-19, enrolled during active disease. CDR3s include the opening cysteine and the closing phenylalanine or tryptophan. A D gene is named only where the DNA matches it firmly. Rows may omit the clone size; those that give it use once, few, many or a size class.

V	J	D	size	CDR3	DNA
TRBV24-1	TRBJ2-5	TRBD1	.	CATSDQGAGETQYF	TGTGCCACCAGTGATCAGGGGGCCGGGGAGACCCAGTACTTC
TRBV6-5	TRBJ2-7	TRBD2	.	CASRIAGARNEQYF	TGTGCCAGCAGGATAGCGGGAGCTAGGAACGAGCAGTACTTC
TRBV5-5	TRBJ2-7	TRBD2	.	CASSPLAGGSYEQYF	TGTGCCAGCAGCCCCCTGGCGGGAGGCTCCTACGAGCAGTACTTC
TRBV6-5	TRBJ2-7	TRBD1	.	CASSYSAGGISYEQYF	TGTGCCAGCAGTTACTCGGCAGGGGGCATTTCCTACGAGCAGTACTTC
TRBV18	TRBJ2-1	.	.	CASSPGGSSYNEQFF	TGTGCCAGCTCACCAGGAGGCTCTTCCTACAATGAGCAGTTCTTC
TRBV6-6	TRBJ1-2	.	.	CASSTSRAQGGYTF	TGTGCCAGCAGTACGAGCCGGGCCCAGGGAGGCTACACCTTC
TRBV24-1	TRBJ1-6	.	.	CATSEEGRNSPLHF	TGTGCCACCAGTGAGGAGGGGAGGAATTCACCCCTCCACTTT
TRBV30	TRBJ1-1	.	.	CAWGRRRGTGNTEAFF	TGTGCCTGGGGCCGTAGGAGGGGCACAGGGAACACTGAAGCTTTCTTT
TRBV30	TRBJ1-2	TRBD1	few	CAWETGTRFANYGYTF	TGTGCCTGGGAGACAGGGACAAGATTCGCTAACTATGGCTACACCTTC
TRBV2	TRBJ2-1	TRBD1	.	CASSEGDRGPYNEQFF	TGTGCCAGCAGTGAGGGAGACAGGGGGCCTTACAATGAGCAGTTCTTC
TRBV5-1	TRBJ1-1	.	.	CASRVGTANTEAFF	TGCGCCAGTAGAGTCGGGACTGCGAACACTGAAGCTTTCTTT
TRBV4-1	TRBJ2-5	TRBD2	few	CASSHIAGAKETQYF	TGCGCCAGCAGCCACATAGCGGGAGCTAAAGAGACCCAGTACTTC
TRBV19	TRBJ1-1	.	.	CASSIRRPGGTEAFF	TGTGCCAGTAGTATTCGTCGGCCGGGGGGAACTGAAGCTTTCTTT
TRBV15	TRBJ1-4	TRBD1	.	CATSRVYGTGDEKLFF	TGTGCCACCAGCAGAGTTTATGGGACAGGGGATGAAAAACTGTTTTTT
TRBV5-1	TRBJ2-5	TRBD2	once	CASSPGTSVETQYF	TGCGCCAGCAGCCCCGGGACTAGTGTAGAGACCCAGTACTTC
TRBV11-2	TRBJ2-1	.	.	CASSFGGEAKFF	TGTGCCAGCAGCTTCGGCGGGGAAGCGAAGTTCTTC
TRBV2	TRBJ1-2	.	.	CASSGGGLWGYTF	TGTGCCAGCAGTGGTGGCGGTCTGTGGGGCTACACCTTC
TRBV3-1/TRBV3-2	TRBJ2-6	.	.	CASSQGRATFSGANVLTF	TGTGCCAGCAGCCAAGGCAGGGCCACTTTCTCTGGGGCCAACGTCCTGACTTTC
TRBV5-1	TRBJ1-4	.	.	CASSLGQSREKLFF	TGCGCCAGCAGCTTGGGACAGTCACGGGAAAAACTGTTTTTT
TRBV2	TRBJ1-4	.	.	CASSDEVYNEKLFF	TGTGCCAGCAGTGACGAGGTCTATAATGAAAAACTGTTTTTT
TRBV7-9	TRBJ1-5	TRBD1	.	CASSSDREYQPQHF	TGTGCCAGCAGCTCCGACAGGGAATATCAGCCCCAGCATTTT
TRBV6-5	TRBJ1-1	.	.	CASSYVGSAEAFF	TGTGCCAGCAGTTATGTGGGGAGCGCTGAAGCTTTCTTT
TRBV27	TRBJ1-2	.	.	CASSLIGVQGYGYTF	TGTGCCAGCAGTTTGATAGGGGTTCAGGGCTATGGCTACACCTTC
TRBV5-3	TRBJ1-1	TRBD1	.	CARSPGQGARTEAFF	TGTGCCAGAAGCCCCGGACAGGGGGCGCGGACTGAAGCTTTCTTT
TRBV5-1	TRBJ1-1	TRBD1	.	CASSYNPRQGSPEAFF	TGCGCCAGCAGTTACAATCCACGACAGGGTTCGCCTGAAGCTTTCTTT
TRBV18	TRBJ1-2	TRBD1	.	CASSPEGQGYGYTF	TGTGCCAGCTCACCGGAGGGACAGGGCTATGGCTACACCTTC
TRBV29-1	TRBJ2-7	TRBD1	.	CSVREQGYEQYF	TGCAGCGTCCGAGAACAGGGGTACGAGCAGTACTTC
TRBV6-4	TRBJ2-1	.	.	CASSDSTTGDNEQFF	TGTGCCAGCAGTGACTCGACTACCGGGGACAATGAGCAGTTCTTC
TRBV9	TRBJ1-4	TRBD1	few	CASSVEGQGGEKLFF	TGTGCCAGCAGCGTAGAGGGACAGGGGGGTGAAAAACTGTTTTTT
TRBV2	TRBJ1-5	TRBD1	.	CASRTGQGSNQPQHF	TGTGCCAGCAGGACGGGACAGGGGAGCAATCAGCCCCAGCATTTT